The 17 T cell receptor beta chains below all came from one sample that was sequenced in a study of response to subunit inactivated influenza vaccine. TCRdb ran MiXCR on the RT-PCR reads and lists one entry per CDR3 protein. Among 550,000 to 800,000 distinct CDR3 sequences listed, roughly 14% were seen once. The sample consisted of PBMCs from blood, taken 11 to 12 days after vaccination. These receptors all stem from a man aged 50-60 years who received an inactivated influenza vaccine.

This clonotype has a handful of counts. V gene TRBV11-2 combines with J gene TRBJ2-6, with a tentative D call TRBD1 (6 bases). Germline V CDR1 and CDR2: SGHAT, FQNNGV. The CDR3 is made up of 18 amino acids. The V and J ends lost 1 base and 0 bases respectively, with 13 bases between them. CDR3 bases: TGTGCCAGCAGCTTAGTTTGGGGACATCTCTCTGGGGCCAACGTCCTGACTTTC. It is translated as CASSLVWGHLSGANVLTF.

The sample holds a few counts of this clonotype. This chain connects TRBV29-1 to TRBJ2-5; TRBD1 aligns across 8 bases. The CDR3 is 13 amino acids. Germline V gives CDR1 SQVTM, CDR2 ANQGSEA. The junction had 6 bases not matched to a gene; V was cut back by 7 bases and J by 2 bases. In DNA, the CDR3 is TGCAGCGGGCAGGGGACAGGACAAGAGACCCAGTACTTC. Protein product: CSGQGTGQETQYF.

This clonotype came up a few times. This sequence joins TRBV12-3 or TRBV12-4 and TRBJ2-5; no reliable D call. Trimming stripped 5 bases from V and 8 bases from J, with 9 bases between. The CDR3 spans 11 residues. The CDR3 DNA reads as TGTGCCAGCAGTGTCCGTTTAACCCAGTACTTC. Translating it yields CASSVRLTQYF.

The CDR3 nucleotides are TGTGCCAGCAGTGTAGCGCAGAGCACAGATACGCAGTATTTT. As protein: CASSVAQSTDTQYF. The chain couples TRBV2 to TRBJ2-3; tentative D call: TRBD2 (5 bases). The CDR3 contains 14 residues. The germline V gene has CDR1 SNHLY and CDR2 FYNNEI. The ends were cut back, 4 bases at V and 0 bases at J, with 8 bases in the middle.

This clonotype occurred a few times. V and J are TRBV7-9 and TRBJ1-2; D gene uncertain. Germline CDR1 is SEHNR and CDR2 is FQNEAQ (reference sequence). The CDR3 runs to 13 residues. The germline V and J ends were trimmed by 5 bases and 6 bases, with 13 bases remaining between them. DNA of the CDR3: TGTGCCAGCAGCCTGACATATTTGGATGGCTACACCTTC. Encoded protein: CASSLTYLDGYTF.

The genes are TRBV12-3 or TRBV12-4 and TRBJ1-1; possible D gene TRBD1, 6 bases. The CDR3 runs 16 residues. V was trimmed by 1 base and J by 0 bases, leaving 12 bases between them. As DNA, the CDR3 is TGTGCCAGCAGTTTAGACAGGGACGAATTGAACACTGAAGCTTTCTTT. This encodes CASSLDRDELNTEAFF.

The table lists this clonotype with a few counts. The rearrangement links TRBV28 to TRBJ1-4; weak D call: TRBD1 (5 bases). The ends were cut back, 5 bases at V and 8 bases at J, with 9 bases in the middle. Germline loops: CDR1 MDHEN, CDR2 SYDVKM. This CDR3 has 12 residues. Here the CDR3 reads CASSIYREKLFF. The CDR3 coding sequence is TGTGCCAGCAGTATTTACAGGGAAAAACTGTTTTTT.

The V call is TRBV7-8, the J call TRBJ2-4; D unresolved. The V end lost 0 bases, the J end lost 6 bases, and 6 bases lay between the germline ends. The CDR3 is 13 residues long. CDR1 SGHVS and CDR2 FQNEAQ come from the germline V gene. Here the CDR3 reads CASSLALLNIQYF. As DNA, the CDR3 is TGTGCCAGCAGCTTAGCTCTATTAAACATTCAGTACTTC.

This clonotype was picked up a small number of times. The chain carries TRBV3-1 and TRBJ2-7, with 7 bases aligning to TRBD1. Germline V lookup: CDR1 LGHDT, CDR2 YNNKEL (reference sequence). The CDR3 contains 16 residues. The V segment lost 4 bases and the J segment 2 bases; nucleotides outside the gene matches: 11. This chain's CDR3 is CASSPTTGSYPYEQYF. The CDR3 DNA reads TGTGCCAGCAGCCCCACGACAGGGAGTTACCCCTACGAGCAGTACTTC.

This clonotype was seen a handful of times. The V gene is TRBV20-1, the J gene TRBJ2-5; D remains unclear. The V end was cut by 0 bases, the J end by 5 bases, with 4 bases between. This CDR3 is built from 11 residues. Germline V gives CDR1 DFQATT, CDR2 SNEGSKA (reference sequence). The CDR3: CSARDKETQYF. The CDR3 DNA sequence: TGCAGTGCTAGAGATAAGGAGACCCAGTACTTC.

This rearrangement joins TRBV5-1 to TRBJ2-3; 7 nucleotides line up with TRBD1. V was clipped by 0 bases and J by 5 bases; unmatched bases: 3. Germline loops: CDR1 SGHRS, CDR2 YFSETQ. This CDR3 has 14 amino acids. CDR3 region: CASSLGQGVDTQYF. As DNA, the CDR3 is TGCGCCAGCAGCTTGGGGCAGGGGGTAGATACGCAGTATTTT. Variable domain in full (rest from reference TRBV5-1 and TRBJ2-3): KAGVTQTPRYLIKTRGQQVTLSCSPISGHRSVSWYQQTPGQGLQFLFEYFSETQRNKGNFPGRFSGRQFSNSRSEMNVSTLELGDSALYLCASSLGQGVDTQYFGPGTRLTVL.

The V call is TRBV5-1, the J call TRBJ2-3; D is ambiguous. CDR3 size: 11 residues. V lost 5 bases and J lost 6, with 7 bases in between. Per germline, CDR1 SGHRS and CDR2 YFSETQ. CDR3: CASRATDTQYF. In nucleotides, the CDR3 is TGCGCCAGCAGGGCTACGGATACGCAGTATTTT.

This clonotype showed up many times. V is TRBV6-1 and J is TRBJ2-3; D is unresolved. This CDR3 comprises 15 residues. The V gene lost 2 bases and the J gene lost 2 bases, with 11 bases spanning the gap. The germline V gene encodes CDR1 MNHNS and CDR2 SASEGT. This chain's CDR3 is CASSELAGTTDTQYF. For the CDR3, the DNA is TGTGCCAGCAGTGAACTGGCAGGAACCACAGATACGCAGTATTTT.

In its sample, this clonotype was seen many times. The chain is built from TRBV20-1 and TRBJ2-3; 7 nucleotides match TRBD2. From germline, CDR1 is DFQATT and CDR2 SNEGSKA (reference sequence). The ends lost 4 bases at V and 1 base at J; junction bases unmatched: 2. The CDR3 extends over 13 amino acids. The CDR3 protein is CSAKRGGTDTQYF. In DNA form, the CDR3 reads TGCAGTGCTAAACGGGGGGGCACAGATACGCAGTATTTT.

The chain couples TRBV7-2 to TRBJ1-6; D may be TRBD1 (6 bases). From germline, CDR1 is SGHTA and CDR2 FQGNSA. The CDR3 runs to 13 residues. Trimming shortened V by 5 bases and J by 14 bases, and 16 bases separated the two germline ends. CDR3: CASSRDIKATLHF. Here the CDR3 DNA reads TGTGCCAGCAGCCGGGACATCAAAGCAACCCTCCACTTT. The complete variable domain, with remaining parts taken from reference TRBV7-2 and TRBJ1-6, reads GAGVSQSPSNKVTEKGKDVELRCDPISGHTALYWYRQSLGQGLEFLIYFQGNSAPDKSGLPSDRFSAERTGGSVSTLTIQRTQQEDSAVYLCASSRDIKATLHFGNGTRLTVT.

This chain joins TRBV3-1 and TRBJ2-7, with 13 bases matching TRBD2. Germline V lookup: CDR1 LGHDT, CDR2 YNNKEL (reference sequence). The V gene end was trimmed by 8 bases and the J gene end by 7 bases; junction bases not matched to a gene: 5. CDR3 size: 13 residues. The CDR3 loop is CASGGTSGEEQYF. CDR3 sequence (DNA): TGTGCCAGCGGCGGGACTAGCGGGGAAGAGCAGTACTTC.

Ten or more counts support this clonotype. CDR3 coding DNA: TGTGCCAGCAGTTACTTTGGGGGCGCAGGCACCGGGGAGCTGTTTTTT. Protein: CASSYFGGAGTGELFF. The chain recombines TRBV6-5 with TRBJ2-2; TRBD1 might be the D (6 bases). From germline, CDR1 is MNHEY and CDR2 SVGAGI. V was clipped by 1 base and J by 4 bases, with 13 bases between them. The CDR3 contains 16 residues.